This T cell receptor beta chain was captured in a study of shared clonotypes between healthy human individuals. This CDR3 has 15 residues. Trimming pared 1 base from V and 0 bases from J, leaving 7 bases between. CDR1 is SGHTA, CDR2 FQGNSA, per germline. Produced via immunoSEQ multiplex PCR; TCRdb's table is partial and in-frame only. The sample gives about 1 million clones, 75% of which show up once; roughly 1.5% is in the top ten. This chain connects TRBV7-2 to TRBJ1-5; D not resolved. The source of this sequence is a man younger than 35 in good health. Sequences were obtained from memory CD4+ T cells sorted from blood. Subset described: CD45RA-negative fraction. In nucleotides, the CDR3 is TGTGCCAGCAGCTTAGGTTATAATAGCAATCAGCCCCAGCATTTT. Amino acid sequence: CASSLGYNSNQPQHF.